A selection of T cell receptor beta chains follows, all from one sample in a study of T cells expressing NK-cell markers. TCRdb reprocessed the 5' RACE reads and reports one entry per CDR3 protein, with no DNA. Found here are over 350,000 distinct CDR3 sequences; the top ten clones hold around 10%. The material sequenced was blood T cells: a sorted CD56 or NKG2C T cell subset, CD4+ or CD8+ T cells, or bulk PBMC T cells (not recorded which). These receptors all come from a woman aged 45-65 years in good health. Each CDR3 is given with its conserved first and last residue. Fields, in order: J gene, CDR3 length, V gene, CDR3 protein.

>TRBJ1-5|14|TRBV30
CAWSGNRAGQPQHF
>TRBJ2-1|13|TRBV14
CASSLKRGSEQFF
>TRBJ2-3|15|TRBV19
CASSIIAGFSDTQYF
>TRBJ2-7|17|TRBV7-8
CASSLDGTSGRNYEQYF
>TRBJ1-1|14|TRBV11-2
CASSPLPGRTEAFF
>TRBJ2-1|15|TRBV12-3/TRBV12-4
CASSYGEPTYNEQFF
>TRBJ1-1|13|TRBV29-1
CSVHPRLNTEAFF
>TRBJ2-5|16|TRBV20-1
CSARDTQRESAKTQYF
>TRBJ1-1|19|TRBV7-2
CASSSRGDRGEGTNTEAFF
>TRBJ2-2|18|TRBV5-1
CASSSLGSGDGDTGELFF
>TRBJ2-5|13|TRBV15
CATSRGPMETQYF
>TRBJ1-2|13|TRBV5-1
CASSSPGKYGYTF
>TRBJ1-4|17|TRBV2
CASKGVVFTRANEKLFF
>TRBJ2-3|13|TRBV10-2
CASGRAIGDTQYF
>TRBJ1-2|13|TRBV20-1
CSARPYRNYGYTF
>TRBJ1-4|15|TRBV20-1
CSARNPARDDEKLFF
>TRBJ2-3|15|TRBV24-1
CATSDTGSYTDTQYF
>TRBJ2-1|13|TRBV11-2
CASRGMTGPVEFF
>TRBJ1-4|14|TRBV12-3/TRBV12-4
CASRTGQGARELFF
>TRBJ2-7|16|TRBV20-1
CSARVDRGSGSYEQYF
>TRBJ2-5|15|TRBV5-1
CASSLDGRAQETQYF
>TRBJ2-3|14|TRBV30
CAWMETDNTDTQYF
>TRBJ2-3|11|TRBV5-6
CASSIEHTQYF
>TRBJ1-2|16|TRBV18
CASSPAPGTGDYGYTF
>TRBJ2-1|15|TRBV9
CASSVEGLAGGEQFF
>TRBJ2-2|15|TRBV5-6
CASSLGGQGVWELFF
>TRBJ1-4|16|TRBV12-3/TRBV12-4
CASSFGRSRTNEKLFF
>TRBJ1-2|15|TRBV20-1
CSARGEGVLGYGYTF
>TRBJ2-1|15|TRBV24-1
CATTRGLAGEDEQFF
>TRBJ2-3|14|TRBV5-1
CASSLEVRGDTQYF
>TRBJ2-1|13|TRBV20-1
CSARDGGRTEQFF
>TRBJ2-1|13|TRBV6-4
CASSHGIYNEQFF
>TRBJ2-7|15|TRBV10-2
CASSDGGRGRYEQYF
>TRBJ2-7|14|TRBV19
CASSIIGKTYEQYF
>TRBJ1-3|15|TRBV12-3/TRBV12-4
CASSSDSFSGNTIYF
>TRBJ2-3|12|TRBV20-1
CSARDQPTRWYF
>TRBJ2-7|11|TRBV12-3/TRBV12-4
CASKGTSEQYF
>TRBJ2-1|13|TRBV12-3/TRBV12-4
CASTNFEDSEQFF
>TRBJ2-3|16|TRBV18
CASSPPFSGDTDTQYF
>TRBJ2-1|13|TRBV7-6
CASSLQRGREQFF
>TRBJ1-4|14|TRBV10-3
CAISDGQFNEKLFF
>TRBJ2-1|15|TRBV5-1
CASSSREGTYNEQFF
>TRBJ2-1|18|TRBV5-1
CASSRGLAGTLSYNEQFF
>TRBJ2-7|16|TRBV5-1
CASSLKQGPLIYEQYF
>TRBJ2-1|13|TRBV12-3/TRBV12-4
CASSLGTTGEQFF
>TRBJ2-3|14|TRBV4-1
CASSQDGTPDTQYF
>TRBJ1-2|12|TRBV28
CASSSFGYGYTF
>TRBJ2-3|13|TRBV24-1
CATGGRATDTQYF
>TRBJ2-3|13|TRBV12-3/TRBV12-4
CASRLAATDTQYF
>TRBJ1-1|15|TRBV30
CAWSEAGFMNTEAFF
>TRBJ1-5|15|TRBV12-3/TRBV12-4
CASRRGRRINQPQHF
>TRBJ2-1|12|TRBV30
CASLAGGLGQFF
>TRBJ2-7|14|TRBV15
CATSNLAGGREQYF
>TRBJ1-4|16|TRBV4-1
CASSQGRAGPNEKLFF